Shown below are 17 T cell receptor beta chains from a single sample sequenced in a study of blood T cell repertoires in COVID-19. The method was immunoSEQ multiplex PCR; TCRdb's version includes in-frame clones alone and lacks a portion of them. The sample records around 340,000 clones, 80% to 90% being singletons. Sequencing used peripheral blood. These receptors originate from an older woman with COVID-19, enrolled during active disease.

This chain joins TRBV9 and TRBJ1-6; no definite D call. Per germline, CDR1 SGDLS and CDR2 YYNGEE. Trimming removed 6 bases from V and 0 bases from J, with 4 bases in between. This CDR3 has 13 amino acids. The CDR3 sequence: CASTSSYNSPLHF. The CDR3 DNA is TGTGCCAGCACCAGCTCCTATAATTCACCCCTCCACTTT. The variable domain in full, completed from reference TRBV9 and TRBJ1-6, reads DSGVTQTPKHLITATGQRVTLRCSPRSGDLSVYWYQQSLDQGLQFLIQYYNGEERAKGNILERFSAQQFPDLHSELNLSSLELGDSALYFCASTSSYNSPLHFGNGTRLTVT.

A note on this clone: Other DNA sequences in the sample encode the same CDR3. The chain recombines TRBV5-1 with TRBJ2-2, with TRBD2 matching over 9 bases. The V and J ends lost 2 bases and 4 bases, in that order; junction bases with no gene match: 3. The CDR3 runs 15 residues. Per germline, CDR1 SGHRS and CDR2 YFSETQ. This CDR3 reads CASSFSGGSTGELFF. In DNA, the CDR3 is TGCGCCAGCAGCTTTAGCGGGGGTAGCACCGGGGAGCTGTTTTTT.

In this sample, this clone turned up once. The genes are TRBV7-8 and TRBJ2-3, with TRBD2 matching 7 bases. This CDR3 region has 15 residues. Trimming took 5 bases from V and 2 from J; bases not matched to a gene: 7. Germline loops: CDR1 SGHVS, CDR2 FQNEAQ. The CDR3 nucleotides read TGTGCCAGCAGCCCCAGACGGGACTACACAGATACGCAGTATTTT. Translating gives CASSPRRDYTDTQYF.

The chain employs TRBV7-2 and TRBJ2-7; 9 positions match TRBD2. This CDR3 is built from 14 residues. CDR1 is SGHTA and CDR2 is FQGNSA in the germline V gene. The ends lost 3 bases at V and 2 bases at J; junction bases unmatched: 2. CDR3: CASSLASGAYEQYF. In DNA form, the CDR3 reads TGTGCCAGCAGCTTGGCTAGCGGGGCCTACGAGCAGTACTTC.

The gene calls are TRBV6-5 and TRBJ1-2, with 9 bases matching TRBD1. The CDR3 length is 14 residues. CDR1 MNHEY and CDR2 SVGAGI come from the germline V gene. J gave up 10 bases and V 4 bases, and 10 bases lay outside the gene matches. The CDR3 coding sequence is TGTGCCAGCAGTTGGGGGACAGGGCGGAAGTCCTACACCTTC. Translated: CASSWGTGRKSYTF.

This clone was seen just once. The chain combines TRBV6-6 with TRBJ2-7; D is unresolved. This CDR3 is 15 amino acids long. V was cut by 4 bases and J by 0 bases, with 13 bases left in between. Germline-derived CDR1 and CDR2 are MNHNY and SVGAGI (reference sequence). In DNA, the CDR3 is TGTGCCAGCAGTTTCTCCGGGTATACCTCCTACGAGCAGTACTTC. Protein: CASSFSGYTSYEQYF.

The table lists this clone with a count of one. The genes are TRBV30 and TRBJ1-1, with 7 nucleotides matching TRBD1. V gave up 7 bases and J gave up 8 bases; unmatched junction bases: 7. In germline, CDR1 is GTSNPN, CDR2 SVGIG (reference sequence). The CDR3 extends over 11 amino acids. The CDR3 sequence is CASLRGTEAFF. The CDR3 DNA reads TGTGCCTCCCTCAGGGGGACAGAAGCTTTCTTT.

The chain joins TRBV4-1 to TRBJ1-4; no definite D call. The CDR3 sequence is 13 residues long. Deletions cut 4 bases from V and 8 bases from J, with 11 bases between. Germline V gene sequence: CDR1 MGHRA, CDR2 YSYEKL. The CDR3 protein is CASSLLLLEKLFF. The CDR3 bases are TGCGCCAGCAGCCTCCTCCTCCTCGAAAAACTGTTTTTT.

This clone was observed a few times. The chain uses TRBV3-1 (or the pseudogene TRBV3-2) and TRBJ1-5; 7 nucleotides agree with TRBD1. The germline V gene encodes CDR1 LGHDT and CDR2 YNNKEL (reference sequence). The V and J ends lost 3 bases and 0 bases, in that order; junction bases with no gene match: 5. The CDR3 contains 16 residues. For the CDR3, the DNA is TGTGCCAGCAGCCACGGGGACAGAACTAGCAATCAGCCCCAGCATTTT. As protein: CASSHGDRTSNQPQHF.

The sample holds a few counts of this clone. The chain is built from TRBV19 and TRBJ2-7; D gene uncertain. There are 14 residues in the CDR3. Trimming stripped 9 bases from V and 5 bases from J, with 20 bases between. Germline CDR1 and CDR2: LNHDA and SQIVND (reference sequence). The CDR3 sequence: CASRPRHLSNEQYF. DNA for the CDR3: TGTGCCAGCCGTCCGCGACACTTAAGCAACGAGCAGTACTTC.

The rearrangement joins TRBV6-5 to TRBJ2-1, with D maybe TRBD1 (5 bases). Germline V gene sequence: CDR1 MNHEY, CDR2 SVGAGI. This CDR3 is built from 13 residues. The V and J ends lost 6 bases and 4 bases respectively, with 10 bases between them. CDR3 sequence (DNA): TGTGCCAGCAGCCTAACAGGTTACAATGAGCAGTTCTTC. It is translated as CASSLTGYNEQFF.

V is TRBV5-5 and J is TRBJ2-3; 11 bases are shared with TRBD2. The trim removed 2 bases at V and 2 bases at J, leaving 4 bases unmatched. Per germline, CDR1 SGHKS and CDR2 YYEKEE (reference sequence). The CDR3 runs 16 residues. The CDR3 DNA reads TGTGCCAGCAGCTTCTGGACTAGCGGGTACACAGATACGCAGTATTTT. Translation gives CASSFWTSGYTDTQYF.

A few counts support this clone. This sequence joins TRBV19 and TRBJ1-1, with TRBD1 identical over 8 bases. CDR1 and CDR2 (germline): LNHDA, SQIVND (reference sequence). CDR3 length equals 16 residues. Trimming at V came to 1 base and at J to 5 bases, leaving 9 bases not matched to a gene. The CDR3 reads CASSIVGQGAWTEAFF. The CDR3 nucleotides are TGTGCCAGTAGTATAGTTGGCCAGGGGGCTTGGACTGAAGCTTTCTTT.

V gene TRBV20-1 combines with J gene TRBJ1-2; D ambiguous. Between the trimmed V and J ends, which lost 5 bases and 4 bases, there was a span of 8 bases. In germline, CDR1 is DFQATT, CDR2 SNEGSKA (reference sequence). This CDR3 region has 11 residues. The DNA for the CDR3 is TGCAGTGCTTACCGGGGCTATGGCTACACCTTC. Translated: CSAYRGYGYTF.

CDR3 residues: CASSSFTPDDTQYF. CDR3 nucleotide sequence: TGTGCCAGCAGCTCCTTTACTCCCGATGATACGCAGTATTTT. The rearrangement links TRBV11-3 to TRBJ2-3; D not resolved. This CDR3 has 14 amino acids. Germline assignment: CDR1 SGHNT and CDR2 YENEEA. The V gene lost 4 bases and the J gene lost 6 bases, with 14 bases spanning the gap.

This chain uses TRBV6-5 with TRBJ1-2; D may be TRBD1 (6 bases). From germline, CDR1 is MNHEY and CDR2 SVGAGI. The CDR3 extends over 15 amino acids. V was pared by 7 bases and J by 6 bases, with 21 bases between. As DNA, the CDR3 is TGTGCCAGCACCAAGATGGACAGAGGTGATGATGGCTACACCTTC. It translates to CASTKMDRGDDGYTF.

A word on this clone: Other nucleotide sequences from this sample produce the same CDR3. This rearrangement joins TRBV5-4 to TRBJ1-4; the match to TRBD1 covers 9 bases. J gave up 7 bases and V 2 bases, and 3 bases lay outside the gene matches. This CDR3 region has 14 residues. Germline V lookup: CDR1 SGHNT, CDR2 YYREEE (reference sequence). In DNA, the CDR3 is TGTGCCAGCAGCTTACAGGGGGCGGTTGAAAAACTGTTTTTT. Residues: CASSLQGAVEKLFF.